This TCR beta chain appears in the sequencing data of a study of T cells in Graves' hyperthyroidism and ophthalmopathy. Whole-study results and caveats: Blood samples included most of the expanded thyroid clonotypes exceeding 0.001. Using 13 V-J features, a model discriminated ophthalmopathy from stable hyperthyroidism. The model predicted ophthalmopathy a median roughly six months before onset.

Regarding this clonotype: The antigen remains undetermined.

RNA transcripts gave rise to amplified TCR beta CDR3 regions. Primed by the HTBI set, a first-round RT-PCR was run on the TCR CDR3. TCRdb independently ran MiXCR on the multiplex PCR reads; one entry per CDR3 protein. This sample yields a few hundred thousand distinct CDR3 sequences, of which 15% to 18% are seen a single time; approximately 7% belongs to the top ten. Patients with uncontrolled infections, other autoimmune diseases, pregnancy or lactation were excluded. CDR3 length equals 12 residues. CDR1 is DFQATT, CDR2 SNEGSKA, per germline (reference sequence). Trimming shortened V by 7 bases and J by 3 bases, and 10 bases separated the two germline ends.

The sample consisted of blood. This rearrangement joins TRBV20-1 to TRBJ2-1; D not certain. This TCR derives from a woman in her 30s with Graves' hyperthyroidism. The CDR3 loop is CSGTVLYNEQFF. In nucleotides, the CDR3 is TGCAGTGGGACGGTCCTCTACAATGAGCAGTTCTTC.